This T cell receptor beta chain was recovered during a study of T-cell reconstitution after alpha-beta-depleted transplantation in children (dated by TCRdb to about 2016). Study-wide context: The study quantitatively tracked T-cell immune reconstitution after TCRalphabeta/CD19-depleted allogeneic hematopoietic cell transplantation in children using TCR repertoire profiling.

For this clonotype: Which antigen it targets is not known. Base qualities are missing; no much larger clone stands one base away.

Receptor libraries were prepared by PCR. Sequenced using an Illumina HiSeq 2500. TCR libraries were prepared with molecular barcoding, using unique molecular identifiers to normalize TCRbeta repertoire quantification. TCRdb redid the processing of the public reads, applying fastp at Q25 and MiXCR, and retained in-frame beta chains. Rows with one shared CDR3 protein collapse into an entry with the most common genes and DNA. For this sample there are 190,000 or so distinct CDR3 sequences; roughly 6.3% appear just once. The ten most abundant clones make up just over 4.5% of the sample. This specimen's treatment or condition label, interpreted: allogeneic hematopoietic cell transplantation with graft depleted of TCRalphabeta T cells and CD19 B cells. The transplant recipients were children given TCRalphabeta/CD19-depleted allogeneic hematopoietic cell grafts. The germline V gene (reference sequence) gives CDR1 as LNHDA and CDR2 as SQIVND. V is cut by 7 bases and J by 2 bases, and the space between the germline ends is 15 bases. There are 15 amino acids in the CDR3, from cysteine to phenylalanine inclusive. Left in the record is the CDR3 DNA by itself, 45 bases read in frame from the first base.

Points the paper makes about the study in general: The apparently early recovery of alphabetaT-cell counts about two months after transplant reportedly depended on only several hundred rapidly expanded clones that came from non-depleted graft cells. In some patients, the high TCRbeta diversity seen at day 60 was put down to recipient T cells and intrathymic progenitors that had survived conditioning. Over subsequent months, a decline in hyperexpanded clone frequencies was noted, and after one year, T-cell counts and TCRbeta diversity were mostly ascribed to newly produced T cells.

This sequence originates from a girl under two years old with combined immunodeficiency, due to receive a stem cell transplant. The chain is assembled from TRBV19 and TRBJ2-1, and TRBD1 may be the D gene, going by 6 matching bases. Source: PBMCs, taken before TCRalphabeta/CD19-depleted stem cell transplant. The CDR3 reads CASTRDTSTYNEQFF. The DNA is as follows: TGTGCCAGTACCCGGGACACGTCTACCTACAATGAGCAGTTCTTC.